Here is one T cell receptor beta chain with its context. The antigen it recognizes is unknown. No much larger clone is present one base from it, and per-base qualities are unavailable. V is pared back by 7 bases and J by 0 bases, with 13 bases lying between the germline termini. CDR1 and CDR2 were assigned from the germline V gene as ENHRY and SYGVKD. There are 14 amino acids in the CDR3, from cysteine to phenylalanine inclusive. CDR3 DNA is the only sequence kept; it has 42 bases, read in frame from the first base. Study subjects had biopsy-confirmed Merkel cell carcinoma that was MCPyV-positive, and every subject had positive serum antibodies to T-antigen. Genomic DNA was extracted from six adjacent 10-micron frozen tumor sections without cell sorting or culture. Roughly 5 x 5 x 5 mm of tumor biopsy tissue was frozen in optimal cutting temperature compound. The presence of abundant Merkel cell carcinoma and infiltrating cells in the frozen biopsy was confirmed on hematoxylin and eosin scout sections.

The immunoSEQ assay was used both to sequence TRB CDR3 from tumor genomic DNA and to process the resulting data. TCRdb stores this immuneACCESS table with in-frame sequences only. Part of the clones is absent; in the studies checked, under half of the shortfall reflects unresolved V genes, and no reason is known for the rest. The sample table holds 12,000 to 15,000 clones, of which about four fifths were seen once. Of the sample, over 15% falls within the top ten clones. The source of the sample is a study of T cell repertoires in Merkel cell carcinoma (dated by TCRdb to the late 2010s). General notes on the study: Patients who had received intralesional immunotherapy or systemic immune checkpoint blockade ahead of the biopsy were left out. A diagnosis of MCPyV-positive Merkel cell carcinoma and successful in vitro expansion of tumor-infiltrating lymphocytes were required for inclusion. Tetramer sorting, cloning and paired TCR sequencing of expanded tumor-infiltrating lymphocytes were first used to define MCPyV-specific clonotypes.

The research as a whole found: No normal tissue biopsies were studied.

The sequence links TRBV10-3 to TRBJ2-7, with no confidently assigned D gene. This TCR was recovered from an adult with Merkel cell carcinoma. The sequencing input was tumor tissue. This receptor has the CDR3 CAITPAPDSYEQYF. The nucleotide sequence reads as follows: TGTGCCATCACCCCCGCTCCGGACTCCTACGAGCAGTACTTC.